This T cell receptor beta chain was retrieved from a study of T cell clones after liver transplantation. Study-wide results and limits: The donor-reactive repertoire was only partly measurable in two subjects, lacking donor cells.

Turning to this clone: Its matching antigen is unknown.

The CDR3 length is 14 residues. V shed 5 bases and J shed 10 bases, with 20 bases lying between them. The germline V gene encodes CDR1 LNHDA and CDR2 SQIVND (reference sequence). The protocol was immunoSEQ multiplex PCR, while the TCRdb copy is restricted to in-frame clones and leaves out a portion. The sample carries 70,000 or so clones, 90% to 95% recorded once. Sequenced material: CD4+ T cells from blood, taken about 26 months after liver transplant. The clonotype was recovered from a human patient who received a liver transplant. Some of these T cells may belong to the graft donor. This rearrangement joins TRBV19 to TRBJ1-2; TRBD1 might be the D (6 bases). The DNA of the CDR3 is TGTGCCAGTAGTGGGGGAGGAACCGGGACACTCTACACCTTC. It codes for CASSGGGTGTLYTF.